A single T cell receptor (beta chain) is shown here with its context. The method was immunoSEQ multiplex PCR; TCRdb's version includes in-frame clones alone and lacks a portion of them. The table shows about 520,000 clones, with more than 75% occurring only once. The sample originates from a study of shared clonotypes between healthy human individuals. Genomic DNA for unsorted samples, which was extracted with the QIAamp DNA Blood Mini kit, came from 81 million or so PBMCs. V trimming: 0 bases; J trimming: 4 bases; junction bases outside the gene matches: 5. This CDR3 comprises 16 residues. In germline, CDR1 is LGHNA, CDR2 YNFKEQ.

The specimen was PBMCs. The rearrangement links TRBV4-2 to TRBJ2-2; 7 bases agree with TRBD2. The TCR comes from a woman aged 35 to 49 in good health. Some clones in this sample may be carry-over from other donors' samples. The CDR3, as DNA: TGTGCCAGCAGCCAAGAAGTGGGAGGGTCCACCGGGGAGCTGTTTTTT. Amino acid sequence: CASSQEVGGSTGELFF.